This T cell receptor (beta chain) was recorded in a study of T cell repertoires in cytomegalovirus infection. As for the study in general: Used in the study were CMV epitopes, some recently identified and HLA-C-restricted, others well-studied and HLA-B-restricted. Signatures in public TCR beta sequences pointed to both CMV infection and matching HLA type.

Per the germline V gene, CDR1 is MNHNS and CDR2 is SASEGT. CDR3 length equals 16 residues. The J segment lost 3 bases and the V segment lost 5 bases, leaving 10 bases of the junction unmatched. This clonotype was observed once. Its antigen is not identified. TCRdb itself ran the reads through MiXCR, one entry per CDR3 protein. The sample consists of about 310,000 distinct CDR3 sequences, 20% to 25% of them appearing once. This chain joins TRBV6-1 and TRBJ2-1, with 7 bases matching TRBD1. This specimen consisted of cultured PBMCs, obtained from culture after CMV antigen stimulation. This sequence was found in a human donor in good health (CMV status not recorded). Some clones in this sample may be carry-over from other donors' samples. Here the CDR3 reads CASSWIGGSLYNEQFF. For the CDR3, the DNA is TGTGCCAGCAGTTGGATAGGGGGCTCCCTCTACAATGAGCAGTTCTTC.